This T cell receptor beta chain was identified during a study of CD8+ T cells in alopecia areata. Punch biopsies of lesional scalp, plus peripheral blood, were taken from alopecia areata patients. CDR1 and CDR2 from the germline V gene are MNHNS and SASEGT. This CDR3 is 14 amino acids long. J gave up 1 base and V 5 bases, and 5 bases lay outside the gene matches. Extracted RNA was reverse transcribed, and the resulting cDNA served as sequencing template. The repertoire was sequenced with immunoSEQ multiplex PCR; TCRdb's copy has only in-frame clones and lacks some. The sample holds 9,900 or so clones, roughly 60% seen once.

The chain carries TRBV6-1 and TRBJ2-7; 7 bases align to TRBD2. This sequence was found in a human donor with alopecia areata. Material: skin, obtained at week 0. This CDR3 is CASSPRGESYEQYF. In nucleotides, the CDR3 is TGTGCCAGCAGTCCCCGGGGGGAATCCTACGAGCAGTACTTC.